The 28 T cell receptor beta chains presented below share a single source sample, sequenced in a study of cytomegalovirus exposure and HLA in healthy donors. PCR amplification relied on 60 Vbeta primers (plus 13 Jbeta primers). The table came from immunoSEQ multiplex PCR; TCRdb's copy has only in-frame clones and leaves some out. The sample includes 150,000 to 200,000 clones, 70% to 80% of them seen just once. Sequences were obtained from PBMCs. These receptors came from a woman aged 45-65 years in good health and CMV-seronegative.

The chain uses TRBV28 and TRBJ2-2, with 10 bases lining up with TRBD1. Germline CDR1 is MDHEN and CDR2 is SYDVKM. CDR3 length: 16 residues. V shed 2 bases and J 3 bases; nucleotides not matched to a gene: 3. CDR3 in amino acids: CASSLRGQGHTGELFF. As DNA, the CDR3 is TGTGCCAGCAGTTTAAGGGGACAGGGGCACACCGGGGAGCTGTTTTTT.

The chain recombines TRBV9 with TRBJ2-1; the match to TRBD2 covers 8 bases. Germline CDR1 reads SGDLS; CDR2 reads YYNGEE. This CDR3 is 15 amino acids long. With V trimmed by 0 bases and J by 6 bases, 5 bases remained unmatched. The CDR3 loop is CASSVDGTSGNEQFF. CDR3 bases: TGTGCCAGCAGCGTAGATGGGACTAGTGGCAATGAGCAGTTCTTC.

In its sample, this clone was seen many times. Mismatch with germline at one junction end may stem from a read error. The chain links TRBV6-1 to TRBJ2-4; D is perhaps TRBD2 (6 bases). Germline V gene lookup returns CDR1 MNHNS and CDR2 SASEGT. The CDR3 has 16 residues. CDR3 nucleotides: TGTGCCAGCACTGAATTGCAGGGACTGGCCAAAAACATTCAGTACTTC. This translates into CASTELQGLAKNIQYF.

This chain uses TRBV6-1 with TRBJ2-7, with 12 bases matching TRBD1. The CDR3 runs to 15 residues. J was trimmed by 2 bases and V by 3 bases; bases with no gene match: 2. Per germline, CDR1 MNHNS and CDR2 SASEGT. Here the CDR3 reads CASSEGTGGPYEQYF. CDR3 sequence (DNA): TGTGCCAGCAGTGAGGGGACAGGGGGCCCCTACGAGCAGTACTTC.

As regards this clone: The sample has other DNA sequences that encode this CDR3 too. The gene calls are TRBV9 and TRBJ2-5, with TRBD2 identical over 9 bases. The CDR3 spans 15 residues. The V segment lost 0 bases and the J segment 11 bases; nucleotides outside the gene matches: 11. The germline V gene encodes CDR1 SGDLS and CDR2 YYNGEE. The CDR3 DNA reads as TGTGCCAGCAGCGTAGGGGGTAGCGGGAGTGGGACTCAGTACTTC. Its translation: CASSVGGSGSGTQYF.

This clone was found once. The V and J genes are TRBV12-5 and TRBJ1-2; TRBD1 agrees at 7 bases. CDR1 is LGHNT and CDR2 is FRNRAP in the germline V gene. J lost 4 bases, V lost 2 bases, and 7 bases had no gene match. The CDR3 is made up of 15 amino acids. The CDR3 DNA sequence: TGTGCTAGTGGTTTGTTACAGGGGCACCTCTATGGCTACACCTTC. Residues: CASGLLQGHLYGYTF.

The rearrangement uses TRBV5-1 and TRBJ2-7; 7 nucleotides line up with TRBD1. This CDR3 spans 14 amino acids. Per the germline V gene, CDR1 is SGHRS and CDR2 is YFSETQ. Trimming took 6 bases from V and 4 from J; bases not matched to a gene: 10. The DNA for the CDR3 is TGCGCCAGCAATCCCGGGACAGCGATGTACGAGCAGTACTTC. Its translation is CASNPGTAMYEQYF. The full variable domain, completed using reference TRBV5-1 and TRBJ2-7, is KAGVTQTPRYLIKTRGQQVTLSCSPISGHRSVSWYQQTPGQGLQFLFEYFSETQRNKGNFPGRFSGRQFSNSRSEMNVSTLELGDSALYLCASNPGTAMYEQYFGPGTRLTVT.

The gene calls are TRBV18 and TRBJ1-2, with 9 bases that match TRBD1. The CDR3 is 17 residues long. Trimming took 2 bases from V and 5 from J; bases not matched to a gene: 12. CDR1 KGHSH and CDR2 LQKENI come from the germline V gene. The CDR3 here is CASSPVGMDRGGYGYTF. For the CDR3, the DNA is TGTGCCAGCTCACCAGTGGGAATGGACAGGGGAGGATATGGCTACACCTTC.

The rearrangement uses TRBV5-6 and TRBJ2-5; 8 nucleotides align to TRBD1. The CDR3 sequence is 15 residues long. Germline V gene sequence: CDR1 SGHDT, CDR2 YYEEEE. The V gene end was trimmed by 0 bases and the J gene end by 4 bases; junction bases not matched to a gene: 5. The CDR3 DNA is TGTGCCAGCAGCTTGGCCTGGACAGGGCGAGAGACCCAGTACTTC. This codes for CASSLAWTGRETQYF.

The chain couples TRBV4-3 to TRBJ1-1; the D is unclear. The CDR3 covers 17 residues. V gave up 4 bases and J gave up 3 bases, with 21 bases separating them. CDR1 and CDR2 (germline): LGHNA, YSLEER. CDR3 sequence: CASSREIERQEDTEAFF. Written as DNA, the CDR3 is TGCGCCAGCAGCCGTGAAATCGAGCGCCAAGAGGACACTGAAGCTTTCTTT.

In its sample, this clone was seen once. At one of its ends the junction is not consistent with the germline gene, which may arise from a read error. J is TRBJ1-1 and V is TRBV7-9; TRBD1 matches 7 bases. CDR3 size: 12 residues. CDR1 and CDR2 from the germline V gene are SEHNR and FQNEAQ (reference sequence). The CDR3 DNA reads as TGTTCCAGCAGCGGGGGGACAGCTGAAGCTTTCTTT. Its protein is CSSSGGTAEAFF.

The chain has TRBV5-1 and TRBJ2-5; perhaps TRBD2 as D (5 bases). The CDR3 is made up of 13 amino acids. Germline CDR1 reads SGHRS; CDR2 reads YFSETQ. The V and J ends lost 3 bases and 5 bases respectively, with 11 bases between them. CDR3 in DNA: TGCGCCAGCAGCTGGAGGCAGCGGGAGACCCAGTACTTC. Its translation: CASSWRQRETQYF.

This clone was seen just once. The J gene is TRBJ2-2, the V gene TRBV7-2; a weak D match, TRBD1 (5 bases). Germline V lookup: CDR1 SGHTA, CDR2 FQGNSA. The CDR3 has 14 residues. With 6 bases removed from V and 5 bases from J, the gap between germline ends came to 13 bases. The CDR3 loop reads CASRADSQTGELFF. The CDR3 DNA is TGTGCCAGCAGGGCAGACAGCCAGACCGGGGAGCTGTTTTTT.

The rearrangement joins TRBV4-3 to TRBJ1-5; D perhaps matches TRBD1 (5 bases). Germline CDR1 and CDR2: LGHNA and YSLEER. The CDR3 consists of 14 residues. The V and J ends lost 3 bases and 7 bases respectively, with 13 bases between them. The chain's CDR3 is CASSQWRGKQPQHF. The CDR3 DNA follows: TGCGCCAGCAGCCAGTGGCGGGGGAAACAGCCCCAGCATTTT.

In DNA, the CDR3 is TGTGCCAGCTCACAGTTACAACCTCTGGATCAGCCCCAGCATTTT. It yields the protein CASSQLQPLDQPQHF. The V call is TRBV18, the J call TRBJ1-5; D is undetermined. Germline V CDR1 and CDR2: KGHSH, LQKENI. V was cut by 4 bases and J by 5 bases, with 15 bases left in between. This CDR3 comprises 15 residues.

The CDR3: CASSPGTDTQYF. The CDR3 nucleotides read TGTGCCAGCAGCCCTGGCACAGATACGCAGTATTTT. The J gene is TRBJ2-3, the V gene TRBV7-3; D gene ambiguous. CDR1 is SGHTA, CDR2 FQGTGA, per germline. The CDR3 has 12 residues. Trimming took 5 bases from V and 1 from J, leaving 4 bases between them.

The chain combines TRBV5-1 with TRBJ2-7; 8 nucleotides match TRBD1. Germline V lookup: CDR1 SGHRS, CDR2 YFSETQ. The J segment lost 7 bases and the V segment lost 0 bases, leaving 12 bases of the junction unmatched. This CDR3 region has 16 residues. The CDR3 loop reads CASSLEPAQGAGEQYF. The CDR3 bases are TGCGCCAGCAGCTTGGAACCTGCTCAGGGGGCGGGGGAGCAGTACTTC.

This clone showed up just a few times. CDR3 bases: TGTGCTAGTGGAGGGACAGGATTGAACACTGAAGCTTTCTTT. Its protein product is CASGGTGLNTEAFF. The rearrangement links TRBV12-5 to TRBJ1-1; 8 bases line up with TRBD1. In germline, CDR1 is LGHNT, CDR2 FRNRAP. With 6 bases clipped from V and 0 bases from J, the junction kept 3 bases outside the gene matches. The CDR3 sequence is 14 residues long. Looking up the rest from reference TRBV12-5 and TRBJ1-1 gives the full variable domain: DARVTQTPRHKVTEMGQEVTMRCQPILGHNTVFWYRQTMMQGLELLAYFRNRAPLDDSGMPKDRFSAEMPDATLATLKIQPSEPRDSAVYFCASGGTGLNTEAFFGQGTRLTVV.

The gene calls are TRBV11-2 and TRBJ2-5; D might be TRBD2 (5 bases). The germline V gene has CDR1 SGHAT and CDR2 FQNNGV. This CDR3 is built from 14 residues. The ends were cut back, 2 bases at V and 5 bases at J, with 12 bases in the middle. CDR3 loop: CASSLTRGLETQYF. Written as DNA, the CDR3 is TGTGCCAGCAGCTTAACACGGGGTTTGGAGACCCAGTACTTC. Full variable domain (missing parts from reference TRBV11-2 and TRBJ2-5): EAGVAQSPRYKIIEKRQSVAFWCNPISGHATLYWYQQILGQGPKLLIQFQNNGVVDDSQLPKDRFSAERLKGVDSTLKIQPAKLEDSAVYLCASSLTRGLETQYFGPGTRLLVL.

The J gene is TRBJ2-1, the V gene TRBV19; 14 bases are shared with TRBD2. The germline V gene encodes CDR1 LNHDA and CDR2 SQIVND (reference sequence). This CDR3 spans 16 amino acids. V gave up 4 bases and J gave up 9 bases; unmatched junction bases: 8. In DNA form, the CDR3 reads TGTGCCAGTAGTACCGAGACTAGCGGGAGGGCCCTTGAGCAGTTCTTC. This translates into CASSTETSGRALEQFF.

For the CDR3, the DNA is TGCAGCGTTTACGGTACTAGCACAGATACGCAGTATTTT. Its protein is CSVYGTSTDTQYF. This sequence joins TRBV29-1 and TRBJ2-3; D is unclear. With 5 bases removed from V and 0 bases from J, the gap between germline ends came to 9 bases. The CDR3 is 13 amino acids. Germline V gives CDR1 SQVTM, CDR2 ANQGSEA.

The chain uses TRBV7-9 and TRBJ2-1; 11 positions match TRBD2. This CDR3 has 16 amino acids. Trimming took 5 bases from V and 9 from J; bases not matched to a gene: 12. CDR1 SEHNR and CDR2 FQNEAQ come from the germline V gene (reference sequence). Here the CDR3 reads CASSPQPLAGGLEQFF. CDR3 bases: TGTGCCAGCAGCCCCCAGCCTCTAGCGGGAGGACTTGAGCAGTTCTTC.

The CDR3 spells CASSVGRGETQYF. The CDR3 DNA is TGTGCCAGCAGCGTAGGCAGGGGGGAGACCCAGTACTTC. The rearrangement uses TRBV9 and TRBJ2-5, with 7 nucleotides matching TRBD1. V was pared by 0 bases and J by 5 bases, with 1 base of the junction left unmatched. The CDR3 totals 13 residues. Germline loops: CDR1 SGDLS, CDR2 YYNGEE.

The chain employs TRBV29-1 and TRBJ2-2, with TRBD1 matching over 9 bases. The CDR3 contains 17 residues. The ends lost 2 bases at V and 3 bases at J; junction bases unmatched: 10. The germline V gene encodes CDR1 SQVTM and CDR2 ANQGSEA. For the CDR3, the DNA is TGCAGCGTTGAACCTCGTAAGGGACAGGGTGACACCGGGGAGCTGTTTTTT. This sequence encodes CSVEPRKGQGDTGELFF.

The chain employs TRBV9 and TRBJ2-1; the match to TRBD2 covers 10 bases. Germline CDR1 and CDR2: SGDLS and YYNGEE. The J segment lost 0 bases and the V segment lost 3 bases, leaving 12 bases of the junction unmatched. This CDR3 has 19 residues. CDR3 protein: CASSAGGPSGSSSYNEQFF. The CDR3 DNA follows: TGTGCCAGCAGCGCAGGGGGGCCTAGCGGGAGTTCCTCCTACAATGAGCAGTTCTTC.

The CDR3 nucleotides are TGCAGCGTTGAGGACAGGGTGAGGGGCTACACCTTC. This gives the protein CSVEDRVRGYTF. This chain links TRBV29-1 with TRBJ1-2, with 8 bases lining up with TRBD1. This CDR3 contains 12 residues. V lost 3 bases to trimming and J lost 8 bases; unmatched junction nucleotides: 5. The germline gives CDR1 SQVTM, CDR2 ANQGSEA.

The chain has TRBV4-1 and TRBJ2-7, with 8 bases fitting TRBD1. In germline, CDR1 is MGHRA, CDR2 YSYEKL. The CDR3 runs 15 residues. Germline trimming cut 0 bases from V and 7 bases from J; bases unmatched to any gene: 8. CDR3 protein: CASSQDQGQANEQYF. CDR3 coding DNA: TGCGCCAGCAGCCAAGATCAGGGACAGGCTAATGAGCAGTACTTC.

V and J are TRBV6-1 and TRBJ1-3; no clear D gene. Germline values: CDR1 MNHNS, CDR2 SASEGT. V gave up 2 bases and J gave up 1 base, with 3 bases separating them. The CDR3 length is 13 residues. Here the CDR3 DNA reads TGTGCCAGCAGTGAACTTTCTGGAAACACCATATATTTT. Translation: CASSELSGNTIYF.